Sequencing of this TCR beta chain was carried out in a study of blood T cell repertoires in COVID-19. Measured with immunoSEQ multiplex PCR; TCRdb has only the in-frame clones, and not every one. Here the sample spans around 300,000 clones, roughly nine tenths being singletons. Two negative PCRs, clearance, or symptom resolution had been documented for recovered Cohort 3 donors. V dropped 7 bases and J dropped 0; count of bases not matched to a gene: 5. The V gene's germline CDR1 is MNHEY and CDR2 SVGAGI. This CDR3 contains 15 residues. Sequenced material: PBMCs or T cells enriched from blood (not recorded which). The TCR originated in a woman between 55 and 75 years old who had recovered from COVID-19. The rearrangement uses TRBV6-5 and TRBJ2-7; 11 bases align to TRBD2. The CDR3 sequence is CASKRTSGSSYEQYF. DNA of the CDR3: TGTGCCAGCAAAAGGACTAGCGGGTCCTCCTACGAGCAGTACTTC.